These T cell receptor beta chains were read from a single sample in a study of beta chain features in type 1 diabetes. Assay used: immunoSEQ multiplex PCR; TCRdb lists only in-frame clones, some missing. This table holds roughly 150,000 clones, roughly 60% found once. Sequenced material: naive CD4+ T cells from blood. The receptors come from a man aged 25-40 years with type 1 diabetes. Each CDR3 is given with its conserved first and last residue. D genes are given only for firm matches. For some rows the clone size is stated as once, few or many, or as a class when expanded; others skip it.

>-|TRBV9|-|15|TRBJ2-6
CASSAIFSGANVLTF
TGTGCCAGCAGCGCGATATTCTCTGGGGCCAACGTCCTGACTTTC
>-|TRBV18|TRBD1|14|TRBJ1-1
CASSPGQGNTEAFF
TGTGCCAGCTCACCGGGACAGGGGAACACTGAAGCTTTCTTT
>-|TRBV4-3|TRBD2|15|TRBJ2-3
CASSQSVAGTDTQYF
TGCGCCAGCAGCCAGTCGGTAGCGGGGACAGATACGCAGTATTTT
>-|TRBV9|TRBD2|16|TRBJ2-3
CASSVELAGGTDTQYF
TGTGCCAGCAGCGTAGAACTAGCGGGGGGGACAGATACGCAGTATTTT
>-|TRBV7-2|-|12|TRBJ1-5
CASSRRDQPQHF
TGTGCCAGCAGCCGCCGGGATCAGCCCCAGCATTTT
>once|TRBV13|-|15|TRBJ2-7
CASSLESGSPYEQYF
TGTGCCAGCAGCTTAGAGTCGGGGAGCCCCTACGAGCAGTACTTC
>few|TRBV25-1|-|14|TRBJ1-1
CASSEYITSTEAFF
TGTGCCAGCAGTGAATATATAACATCCACTGAAGCTTTCTTT
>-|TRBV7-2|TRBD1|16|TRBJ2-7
CASSLMAGGTRHEQYF
TGTGCCAGCAGCTTAATGGCAGGGGGAACTCGGCACGAGCAGTACTTC
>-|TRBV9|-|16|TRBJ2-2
CASSAYSLSNTGELFF
TGTGCCAGCAGCGCTTACAGTCTTTCGAACACCGGGGAGCTGTTTTTT
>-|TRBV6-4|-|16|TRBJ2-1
CASSDSWGSSYNEQFF
TGTGCCAGCAGTGACTCCTGGGGGAGCTCCTACAATGAGCAGTTCTTC
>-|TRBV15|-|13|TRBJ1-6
CATSREENSPLHF
TGTGCCACCAGCAGAGAAGAGAATTCACCCCTCCACTTT
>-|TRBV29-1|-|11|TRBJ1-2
CSVDPNYGYTF
TGCAGCGTTGACCCTAACTATGGCTACACCTTC
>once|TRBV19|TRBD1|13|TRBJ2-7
CASSSDRAYEQYF
TGTGCCAGTAGTTCGGACAGGGCTTACGAGCAGTACTTC
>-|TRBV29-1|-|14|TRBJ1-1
CSDTRVPMNTEAFF
TGCAGCGACACCAGGGTCCCTATGAACACTGAAGCTTTCTTT
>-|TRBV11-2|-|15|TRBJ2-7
CASSLMAVASYEQYF
TGTGCCAGCAGCTTAATGGCTGTGGCTTCCTACGAGCAGTACTTC
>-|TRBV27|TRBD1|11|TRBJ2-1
CASNRGYEQFF
TGTGCCAGCAACAGGGGTTATGAGCAGTTCTTC
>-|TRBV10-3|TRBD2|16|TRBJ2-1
CAISGGSGNLWNEQFF
TGTGCCATCAGCGGGGGGTCCGGGAATCTCTGGAATGAGCAGTTCTTC
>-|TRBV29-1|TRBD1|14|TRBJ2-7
CSVTGTETSYEQYF
TGCAGCGTAACCGGGACAGAGACCTCCTACGAGCAGTACTTC
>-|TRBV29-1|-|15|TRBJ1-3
CSVVDEARTGNTIYF
TGCAGCGTTGTGGACGAAGCCAGAACTGGAAACACCATATATTTT
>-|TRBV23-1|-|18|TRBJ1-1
CASSQSGGARQVNTEAFF
TGCGCCAGCAGTCAATCGGGCGGAGCTAGACAGGTCAACACTGAAGCTTTCTTT
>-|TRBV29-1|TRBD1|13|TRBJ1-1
CSVTGTGAGEAFF
TGCAGCGTTACCGGGACAGGGGCCGGGGAAGCTTTCTTT
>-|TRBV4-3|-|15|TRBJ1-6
CASSQRTGLNSPLHF
TGCGCCAGCAGCCAGAGAACAGGCCTGAATTCACCCCTCCACTTT
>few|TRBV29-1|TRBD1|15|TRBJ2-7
CSVRRGDRVAYEQYF
TGCAGCGTCCGCCGAGGGGACAGGGTTGCCTACGAGCAGTACTTC
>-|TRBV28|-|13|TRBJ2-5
CASSLGREETQYF
TGTGCCAGCAGTTTGGGCAGGGAAGAGACCCAGTACTTC
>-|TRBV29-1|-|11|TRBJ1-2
CSVAPNYGYTF
TGCAGCGTTGCTCCTAACTATGGCTACACCTTC
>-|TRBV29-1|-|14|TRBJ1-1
CSVVILGIVTEAFF
TGCAGCGTTGTTATACTGGGGATTGTTACTGAAGCTTTCTTT
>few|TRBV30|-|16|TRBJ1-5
CAWSEMRLDSNQPQHF
TGTGCCTGGAGCGAGATGAGGCTCGATAGCAATCAGCCCCAGCATTTT
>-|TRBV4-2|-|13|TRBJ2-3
CASRGSGTDTQYF
TGTGCCAGCAGGGGGTCAGGCACAGATACGCAGTATTTT
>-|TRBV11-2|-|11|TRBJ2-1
CASSHGRWQFF
TGTGCCAGCAGCCATGGGAGGTGGCAGTTCTTC
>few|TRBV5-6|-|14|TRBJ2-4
CASSLERVKNIQYF
TGTGCCAGCAGCTTGGAGCGGGTCAAGAACATTCAGTACTTC
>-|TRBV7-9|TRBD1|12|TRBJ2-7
CASSLDRGEQYF
TGTGCCAGCAGCTTGGACAGGGGCGAGCAGTACTTC
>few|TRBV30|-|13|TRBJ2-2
CAWSSGIPGELFF
TGTGCCTGGAGTTCGGGAATACCCGGGGAGCTGTTTTTT
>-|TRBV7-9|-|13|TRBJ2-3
CASSLTITDTQYF
TGTGCCAGCAGCTTAACCATCACAGATACGCAGTATTTT
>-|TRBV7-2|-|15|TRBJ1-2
CASSLRVGIDYGYTF
TGTGCCAGCAGCTTGAGGGTGGGAATCGACTATGGCTACACCTTC
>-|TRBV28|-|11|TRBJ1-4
CASSPEEKLFF
TGTGCCAGCAGCCCGGAGGAAAAACTGTTTTTT
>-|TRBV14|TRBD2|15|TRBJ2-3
CASSQASGGKGTQYF
TGTGCCAGCAGCCAGGCTAGCGGGGGGAAAGGTACGCAGTATTTT
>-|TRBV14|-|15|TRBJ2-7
CASSQGDFLSYEQYF
TGTGCCAGCAGCCAAGGGGACTTCCTCTCCTACGAGCAGTACTTC
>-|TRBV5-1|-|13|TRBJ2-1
CASALGIYNEQFF
TGCGCCAGCGCTCTGGGGATTTACAATGAGCAGTTCTTC
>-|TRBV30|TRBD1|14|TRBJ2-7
CAWIPRTGVNEQYF
TGTGCCTGGATCCCAAGGACAGGGGTTAACGAGCAGTACTTC
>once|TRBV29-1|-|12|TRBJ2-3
CSVEPDTDTQYF
TGCAGCGTTGAGCCAGACACAGATACGCAGTATTTT
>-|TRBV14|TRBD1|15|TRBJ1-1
CASSQAGTAPLEAFF
TGTGCCAGCAGCCAAGCGGGGACAGCTCCGCTCGAAGCTTTCTTT
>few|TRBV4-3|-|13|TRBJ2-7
CASSQDYGDKQYF
TGCGCCAGCAGCCAAGATTACGGGGATAAGCAGTACTTC
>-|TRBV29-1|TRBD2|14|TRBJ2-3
CSVPSGGSMHTQYF
TGCAGCGTGCCCTCGGGGGGGTCCATGCATACGCAGTATTTT
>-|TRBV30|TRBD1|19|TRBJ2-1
CAWAGQARGRVGSYNEQFF
TGTGCCTGGGCAGGGCAGGCCAGGGGGCGGGTTGGGTCCTACAATGAGCAGTTCTTC
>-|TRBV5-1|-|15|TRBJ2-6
CASSLLGSGANVLTF
TGCGCCAGCAGCTTGCTGGGGTCTGGGGCCAACGTCCTGACTTTC
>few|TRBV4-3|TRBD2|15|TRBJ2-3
CASSQASGSTDTQYF
TGCGCCAGCAGCCAAGCTAGCGGGAGCACAGATACGCAGTATTTT
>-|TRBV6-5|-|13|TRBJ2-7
CASSYLGASEQYF
TGTGCCAGCAGTTACTTAGGCGCTAGCGAGCAGTACTTC
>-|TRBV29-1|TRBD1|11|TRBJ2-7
CSVKTGPEQYF
TGCAGCGTGAAGACAGGGCCCGAGCAGTACTTC
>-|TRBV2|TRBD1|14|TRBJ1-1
CASNRGGAATEAFF
TGTGCCAGCAACCGAGGGGGCGCGGCCACTGAAGCTTTCTTT
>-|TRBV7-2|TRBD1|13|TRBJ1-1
CASSLGQGLGAFF
TGTGCCAGCAGCCTCGGACAGGGGCTGGGTGCTTTCTTT
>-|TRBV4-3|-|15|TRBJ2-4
CASSQDYRVENIQYF
TGCGCCAGCAGCCAAGACTACAGGGTTGAAAACATTCAGTACTTC
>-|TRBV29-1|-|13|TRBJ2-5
CSVVGTRGETQYF
TGCAGCGTTGTCGGTACCCGCGGGGAGACCCAGTACTTC
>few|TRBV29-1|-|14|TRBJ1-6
CSARLDSPNSPLHF
TGCAGCGCTCGCTTGGACAGCCCAAACTCACCCCTCCACTTT